The 3 T cell receptor beta chains in this list originate from one sample, sequenced in a study of graft-versus-host responses after intestinal transplantation. The table came from immunoSEQ multiplex PCR; TCRdb's copy has only in-frame clones and leaves some out. This table has some 45,000 clones, over 75% appearing once. The sample consisted of PBMCs, taken 524 days after transplant. These receptors were collected from a human patient who received an intestinal transplant, so some T cells may come from the graft donor.

This chain connects TRBV27 to TRBJ2-7; 8 nucleotides match TRBD2. There are 15 residues in the CDR3. Per germline, CDR1 MNHEY and CDR2 SMNVEV (reference sequence). V was clipped by 5 bases and J by 5 bases; unmatched bases: 11. The CDR3 nucleotides read TGTGCCAGCAGTCCCATGGTCGGGAGGGATAACGAGCAGTACTTC. The encoded protein is CASSPMVGRDNEQYF.

This chain connects TRBV27 to TRBJ1-4; 7 nucleotides agree with TRBD1. Germline V gene data show CDR1 as MNHEY and CDR2 as SMNVEV (reference sequence). The CDR3 length is 21 residues. V dropped 2 bases and J dropped 0; count of bases not matched to a gene: 18. CDR3 bases: TGTGCCAGCAGTTTAAAGGCCCTAAGGGCGGGACAGCCTGCAACTAATGAAAAACTGTTTTTT. It translates to CASSLKALRAGQPATNEKLFF.

The chain uses TRBV18 and TRBJ2-5, with D unclear. CDR3 size: 11 residues. V shed 3 bases and J shed 4 bases, with 3 bases lying between them. Germline CDR1 KGHSH, CDR2 LQKENI. Here the CDR3 reads CASSPVETQYF. The DNA for the CDR3 is TGTGCCAGCTCACCTGTAGAGACCCAGTACTTC.